This TCR beta chain was captured by sequencing in a study of blood T cell repertoires in COVID-19. CDR1 and CDR2 from the germline V gene are SNHLY and FYNNEI. The CDR3 extends over 14 amino acids. V lost 11 bases to trimming and J lost 3 bases, with 18 bases between them. Study processing details: Counts of nucleated cells, estimated from reference gene primer amplification, were obtained. Clones were sequenced by immunoSEQ multiplex PCR, and TCRdb holds only the in-frame ones, with some missing. D and trimming were read from the DNA, whereas the V and J calls and clone size are those reported in that table. Of around 250,000 clones in the sample, about 85% were seen once.

The specimen was peripheral blood. The chain employs TRBV2 and TRBJ2-3; D is perhaps TRBD2 (6 bases). The clonotype originates from a young man who had recovered from COVID-19. The CDR3 loop is CAVKPLAGTDTQYF. DNA for the CDR3: TGTGCCGTAAAACCTTTGGCGGGAACAGATACGCAGTATTTT.